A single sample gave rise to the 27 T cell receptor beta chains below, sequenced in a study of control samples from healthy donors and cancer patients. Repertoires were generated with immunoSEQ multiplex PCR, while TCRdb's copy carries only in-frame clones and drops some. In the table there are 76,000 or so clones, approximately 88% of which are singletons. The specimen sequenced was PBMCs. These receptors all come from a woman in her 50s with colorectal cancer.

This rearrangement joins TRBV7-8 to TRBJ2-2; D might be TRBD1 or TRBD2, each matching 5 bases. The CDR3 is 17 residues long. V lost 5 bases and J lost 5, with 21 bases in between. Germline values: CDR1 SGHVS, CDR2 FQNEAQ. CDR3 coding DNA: TGTGCCAGCAGCGTAGGGCCCGGGGCGAGTAGGACCGGGGAGCTGTTTTTT. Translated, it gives CASSVGPGASRTGELFF.

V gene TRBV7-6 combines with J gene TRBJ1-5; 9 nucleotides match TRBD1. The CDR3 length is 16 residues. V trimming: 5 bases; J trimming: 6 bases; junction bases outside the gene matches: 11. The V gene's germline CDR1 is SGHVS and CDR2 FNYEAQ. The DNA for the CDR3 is TGTGCCAGCAGCCCAACACAGGGGGCAGCGGGTCAGCCCCAGCATTTT. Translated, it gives CASSPTQGAAGQPQHF.

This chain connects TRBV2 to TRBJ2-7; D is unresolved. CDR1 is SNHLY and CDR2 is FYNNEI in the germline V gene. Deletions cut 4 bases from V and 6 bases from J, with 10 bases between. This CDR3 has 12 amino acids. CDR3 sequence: CASSVVQFEQYV. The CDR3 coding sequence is TGTGCCAGCAGTGTAGTTCAATTCGAGCAGTACGTC.

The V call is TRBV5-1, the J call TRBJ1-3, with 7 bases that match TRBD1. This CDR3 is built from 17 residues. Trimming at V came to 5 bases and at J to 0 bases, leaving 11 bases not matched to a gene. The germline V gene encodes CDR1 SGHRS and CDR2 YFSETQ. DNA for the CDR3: TGCGCCAGCAGTCGGGACAGTCAGTCCTACTCTGGAAACACCATATATTTT. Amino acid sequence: CASSRDSQSYSGNTIYF.

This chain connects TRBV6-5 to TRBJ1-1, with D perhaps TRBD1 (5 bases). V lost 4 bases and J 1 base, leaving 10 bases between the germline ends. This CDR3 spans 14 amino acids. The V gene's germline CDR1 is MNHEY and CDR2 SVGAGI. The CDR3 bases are TGTGCCAGCAGTTTCTGGGACGGGAACACTGAAGCTTTCTTT. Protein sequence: CASSFWDGNTEAFF.

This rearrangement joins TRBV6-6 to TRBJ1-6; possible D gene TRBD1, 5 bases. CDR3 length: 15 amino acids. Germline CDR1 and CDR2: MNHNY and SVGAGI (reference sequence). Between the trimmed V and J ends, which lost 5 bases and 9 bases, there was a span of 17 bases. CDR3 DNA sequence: TGTGCCAGCAGTCCTGGCGTGGGGGGGGTTTCACCCCTCCACTTT. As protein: CASSPGVGGVSPLHF.

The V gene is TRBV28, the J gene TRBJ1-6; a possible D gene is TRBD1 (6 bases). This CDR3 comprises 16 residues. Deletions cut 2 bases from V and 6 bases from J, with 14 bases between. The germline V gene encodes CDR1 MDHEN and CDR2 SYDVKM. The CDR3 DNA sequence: TGTGCCAGCAGTTTACGGGGGGCCTACCCTAATTCACCCCTCCACTTT. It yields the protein CASSLRGAYPNSPLHF.

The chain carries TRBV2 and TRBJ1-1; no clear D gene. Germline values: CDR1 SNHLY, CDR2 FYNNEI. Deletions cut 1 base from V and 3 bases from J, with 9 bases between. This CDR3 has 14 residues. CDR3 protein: CASSEGHGDTEAFF. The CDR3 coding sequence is TGTGCCAGCAGTGAAGGTCACGGGGACACTGAAGCTTTCTTT.

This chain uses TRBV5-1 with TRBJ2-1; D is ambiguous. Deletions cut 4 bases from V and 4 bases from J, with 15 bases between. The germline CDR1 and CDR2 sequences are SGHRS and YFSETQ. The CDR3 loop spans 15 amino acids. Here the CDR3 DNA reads TGCGCCAGCAGCCCCCCACGTTCCAATTACAATGAGCAGTTCTTC. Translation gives CASSPPRSNYNEQFF.

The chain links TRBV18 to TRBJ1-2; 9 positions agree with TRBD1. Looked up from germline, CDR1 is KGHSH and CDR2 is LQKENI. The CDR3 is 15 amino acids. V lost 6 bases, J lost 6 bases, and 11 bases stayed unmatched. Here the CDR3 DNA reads TGTGCCAGCTCGCAAGAATTACAGGGGGCCGATGGCTACACCTTC. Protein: CASSQELQGADGYTF.

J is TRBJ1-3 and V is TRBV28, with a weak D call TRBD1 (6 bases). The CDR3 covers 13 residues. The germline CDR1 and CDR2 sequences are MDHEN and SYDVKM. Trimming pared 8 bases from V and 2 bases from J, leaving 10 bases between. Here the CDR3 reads CASGGGAGNTIYF. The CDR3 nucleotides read TGTGCCAGCGGGGGGGGCGCTGGAAACACCATATATTTT.

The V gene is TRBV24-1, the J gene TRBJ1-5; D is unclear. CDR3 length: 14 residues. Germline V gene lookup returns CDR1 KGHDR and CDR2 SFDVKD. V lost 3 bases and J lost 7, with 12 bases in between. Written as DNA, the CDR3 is TGTGCCACCAGTGATGCCAACGGGGAACAGCCCCAGCATTTT. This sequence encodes CATSDANGEQPQHF.

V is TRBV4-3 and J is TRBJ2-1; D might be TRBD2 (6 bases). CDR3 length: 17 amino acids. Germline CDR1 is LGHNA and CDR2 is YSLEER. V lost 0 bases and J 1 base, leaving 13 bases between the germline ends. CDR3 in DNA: TGCGCCAGCAGCCAAGATGGGTTCGGGGGATCCTACAATGAGCAGTTCTTC. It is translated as CASSQDGFGGSYNEQFF.

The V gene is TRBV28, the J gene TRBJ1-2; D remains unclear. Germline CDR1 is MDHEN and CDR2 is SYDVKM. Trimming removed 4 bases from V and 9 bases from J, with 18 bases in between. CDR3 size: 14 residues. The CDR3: CASSSPDKKSSYTF. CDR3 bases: TGTGCCAGCAGTTCCCCCGACAAAAAGAGTAGCTACACCTTC.

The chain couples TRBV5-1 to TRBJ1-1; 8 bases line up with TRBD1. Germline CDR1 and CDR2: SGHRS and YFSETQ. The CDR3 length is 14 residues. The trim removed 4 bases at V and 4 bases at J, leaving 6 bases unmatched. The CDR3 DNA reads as TGCGCCAGCAGCCTAGGACAGGGAAGCACTGAAGCTTTCTTT. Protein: CASSLGQGSTEAFF.

CDR3 nucleotide sequence: TGTGCCAGCAGCTCGACAGGATGGGAAGGCTACACCTTC. It encodes CASSSTGWEGYTF. The rearrangement links TRBV7-2 to TRBJ1-2; D is possibly TRBD1 (6 bases). V lost 4 bases to trimming and J lost 8 bases, with 14 bases between them. CDR3 length: 13 residues. Germline V gene data show CDR1 as SGHTA and CDR2 as FQGNSA.

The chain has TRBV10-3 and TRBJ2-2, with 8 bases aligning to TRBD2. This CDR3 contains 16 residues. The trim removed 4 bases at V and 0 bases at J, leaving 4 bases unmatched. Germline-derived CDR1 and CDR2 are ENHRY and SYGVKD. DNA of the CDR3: TGTGCCATCAGTGGCGCGGGGGGCCCGAACACCGGGGAGCTGTTTTTT. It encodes CAISGAGGPNTGELFF.

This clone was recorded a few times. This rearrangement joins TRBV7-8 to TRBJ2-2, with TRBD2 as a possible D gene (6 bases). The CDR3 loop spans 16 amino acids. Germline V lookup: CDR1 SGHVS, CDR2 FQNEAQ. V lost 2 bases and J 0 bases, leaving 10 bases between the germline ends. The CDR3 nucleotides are TGTGCCAGCAGCTTAAATGGGGGGTCGAACACCGGGGAGCTGTTTTTT. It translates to CASSLNGGSNTGELFF. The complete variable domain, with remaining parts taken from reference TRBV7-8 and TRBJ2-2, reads GAGVSQSPRYKVAKRGQDVALRCDPISGHVSLFWYQQALGQGPEFLTYFQNEAQLDKSGLPSDRFFAERPEGSVSTLKIQRTQQEDSAVYLCASSLNGGSNTGELFFGEGSRLTVL.

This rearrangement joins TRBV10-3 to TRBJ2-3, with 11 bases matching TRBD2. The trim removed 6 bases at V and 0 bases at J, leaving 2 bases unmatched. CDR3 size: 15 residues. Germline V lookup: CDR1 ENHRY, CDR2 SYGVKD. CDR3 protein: CAISGLAGSTDTQYF. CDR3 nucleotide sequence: TGTGCCATCAGCGGACTAGCGGGTAGCACAGATACGCAGTATTTT.

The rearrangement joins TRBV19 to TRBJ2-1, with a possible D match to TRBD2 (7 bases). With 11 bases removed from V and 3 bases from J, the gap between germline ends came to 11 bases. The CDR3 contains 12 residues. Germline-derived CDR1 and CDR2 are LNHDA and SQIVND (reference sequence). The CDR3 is CAAGAHYNEQFF. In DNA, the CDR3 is TGTGCCGCGGGGGCTCACTACAATGAGCAGTTCTTC.

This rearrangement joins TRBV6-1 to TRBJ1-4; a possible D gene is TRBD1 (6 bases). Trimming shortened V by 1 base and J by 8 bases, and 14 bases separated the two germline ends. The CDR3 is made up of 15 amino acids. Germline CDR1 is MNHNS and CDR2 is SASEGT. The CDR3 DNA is TGTGCCAGCAGTGAAGTGGGACTGAGGGGGGAAAAACTGTTTTTT. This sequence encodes CASSEVGLRGEKLFF.

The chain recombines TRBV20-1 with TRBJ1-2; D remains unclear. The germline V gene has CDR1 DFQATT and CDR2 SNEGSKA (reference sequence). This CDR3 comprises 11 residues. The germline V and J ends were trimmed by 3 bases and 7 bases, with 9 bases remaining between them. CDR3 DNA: TGCAGTGCTAGTCTCGCAGCTGGCTACACCTTC. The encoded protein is CSASLAAGYTF.

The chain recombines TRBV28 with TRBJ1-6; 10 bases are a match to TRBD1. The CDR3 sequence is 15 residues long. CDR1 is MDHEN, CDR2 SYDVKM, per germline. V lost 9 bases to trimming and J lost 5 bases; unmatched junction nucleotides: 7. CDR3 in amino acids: CASRGGQGHNSPLHF. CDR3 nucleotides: TGTGCCAGTCGGGGGGGACAGGGGCATAATTCACCCCTCCACTTT.

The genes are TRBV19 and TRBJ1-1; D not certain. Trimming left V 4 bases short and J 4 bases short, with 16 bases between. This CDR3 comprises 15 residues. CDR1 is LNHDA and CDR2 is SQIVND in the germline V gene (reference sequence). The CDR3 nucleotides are TGTGCCAGTAGTACCCTACATGGTTGGTTCACTGAAGCTTTCTTT. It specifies CASSTLHGWFTEAFF.

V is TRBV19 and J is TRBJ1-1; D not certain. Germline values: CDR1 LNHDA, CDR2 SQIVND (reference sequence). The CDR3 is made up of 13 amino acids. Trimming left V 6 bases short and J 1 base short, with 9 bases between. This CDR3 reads CASSPIGNTEAFF. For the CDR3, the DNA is TGTGCCAGTAGCCCGATCGGGAACACTGAAGCTTTCTTT. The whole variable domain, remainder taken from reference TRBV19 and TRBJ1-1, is DGGITQSPKYLFRKEGQNVTLSCEQNLNHDAMYWYRQDPGQGLRLIYYSQIVNDFQKGDIAEGYSVSREKKESFPLTVTSAQKNPTAFYLCASSPIGNTEAFFGQGTRLTVV.

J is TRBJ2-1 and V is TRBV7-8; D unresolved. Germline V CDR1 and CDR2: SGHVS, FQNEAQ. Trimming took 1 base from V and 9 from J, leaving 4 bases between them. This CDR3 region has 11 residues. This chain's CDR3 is CASSLGTEQFF. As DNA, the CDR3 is TGTGCCAGCAGCTTAGGAACTGAGCAGTTCTTC.

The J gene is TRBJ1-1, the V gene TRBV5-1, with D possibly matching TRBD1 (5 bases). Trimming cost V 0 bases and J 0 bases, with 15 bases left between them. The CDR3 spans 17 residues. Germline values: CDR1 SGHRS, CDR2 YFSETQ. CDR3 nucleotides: TGCGCCAGCAGCTTGGCCAAAACCGGGGCGATGAACACTGAAGCTTTCTTT. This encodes CASSLAKTGAMNTEAFF. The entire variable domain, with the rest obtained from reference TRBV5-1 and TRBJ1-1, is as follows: KAGVTQTPRYLIKTRGQQVTLSCSPISGHRSVSWYQQTPGQGLQFLFEYFSETQRNKGNFPGRFSGRQFSNSRSEMNVSTLELGDSALYLCASSLAKTGAMNTEAFFGQGTRLTVV.